The T cell receptor (beta chain) under discussion was sequenced for a study of blood T cell repertoires in COVID-19. Per germline, CDR1 DFQATT and CDR2 SNEGSKA (reference sequence). V was clipped by 4 bases and J by 6 bases, with 10 bases between them. This CDR3 has 11 residues. The data were produced by immunoSEQ multiplex PCR, yet TCRdb's version contains in-frame clones alone and is incomplete. The sample lists 65,000 to 90,000 clones; approximately 78% were seen once. This TCR came from a woman aged 80 or older with active or convalescent COVID-19. What was sequenced was peripheral blood. This chain uses TRBV20-1 with TRBJ2-7, with D possibly being TRBD2 (6 bases). The CDR3 bases are TGCAGTGCTAATCTAGCGCGCGAGCAGTACTTC. This encodes CSANLAREQYF.